Below are 15 T cell receptor beta chains sequenced from a single sample in a study of T cell responses to AZD1222 COVID-19 vaccine. Repertoires were generated with immunoSEQ multiplex PCR, while TCRdb's copy carries only in-frame clones and drops some. The sample comprises nearly 200,000 clones, approximately 93% of which are singletons, and 0.9% to 1.1% rests with the top ten. Here the sequenced sample was peripheral blood, taken 28 days after the second AZD1222 dose. The receptors originated from an adult who received the AZD1222 COVID-19 vaccine.

The gene calls are TRBV11-2 and TRBJ1-5, with D possibly being TRBD1 (6 bases). V lost 5 bases to trimming and J lost 3 bases, with 14 bases between them. This CDR3 has 15 amino acids. Germline values: CDR1 SGHAT, CDR2 FQNNGV. CDR3 residues: CASSNSDSLNQPQHF. The CDR3, as DNA: TGTGCCAGCAGCAACTCGGACAGCCTCAATCAGCCCCAGCATTTT.

This clone was seen a single time. V is TRBV27 and J is TRBJ2-1; no firm D call. Germline V gives CDR1 MNHEY, CDR2 SMNVEV (reference sequence). The CDR3 is 16 residues long. Trimming removed 5 bases from V and 0 bases from J, with 14 bases in between. In DNA form, the CDR3 reads TGTGCCAGCAGTCCTGTAGGGCTAGGCTCCTACAATGAGCAGTTCTTC. Residues: CASSPVGLGSYNEQFF.

The V gene is TRBV11-2, the J gene TRBJ2-2; D is uncertain. CDR1 and CDR2 from the germline V gene are SGHAT and FQNNGV. The CDR3 length is 13 residues. V dropped 3 bases and J dropped 0 bases, with 2 bases sitting between them. The CDR3 loop reads CASSFANTGELFF. CDR3 DNA: TGTGCCAGCAGCTTCGCGAACACCGGGGAGCTGTTTTTT.

In this sample, this clone turned up once. V is TRBV9 and J is TRBJ1-2, with a weak D call TRBD1 (6 bases). CDR1 and CDR2 (germline): SGDLS, YYNGEE. Trimming took 3 bases from V and 8 from J, leaving 14 bases between them. CDR3 length equals 13 residues. CDR3 nucleotides: TGTGCCAGCAGCGAGGGCAGGGGCAGGGGCTACACCTTC. As protein: CASSEGRGRGYTF.

This rearrangement joins TRBV4-3 to TRBJ2-7; TRBD1 might be the D (6 bases). Germline V gene lookup returns CDR1 LGHNA and CDR2 YSLEER. Trimming pared 0 bases from V and 5 bases from J, leaving 11 bases between. The CDR3 covers 14 residues. Here the CDR3 reads CASSQDRTVHEQYF. CDR3 coding DNA: TGCGCCAGCAGCCAAGACAGGACAGTCCACGAGCAGTACTTC.

The genes are TRBV3-1 (or the pseudogene TRBV3-2) and TRBJ2-5; the match to TRBD2 covers 8 bases. The V segment lost 2 bases and the J segment 1 base; nucleotides outside the gene matches: 9. Looked up from germline, CDR1 is LGHDT and CDR2 is YNNKEL (reference sequence). This CDR3 is 17 amino acids long. CDR3: CASSQTGGSGGQETQYF. CDR3 nucleotide sequence: TGTGCCAGCAGCCAAACCGGGGGGAGCGGGGGCCAAGAGACCCAGTACTTC.

This sequence joins TRBV18 and TRBJ2-7, with TRBD1 matching over 7 bases. Per the germline V gene, CDR1 is KGHSH and CDR2 is LQKENI. With 4 bases clipped from V and 0 bases from J, the junction kept 6 bases outside the gene matches. This CDR3 contains 15 residues. CDR3 residues: CASSHTGEGSYEQYF. DNA for the CDR3: TGTGCCAGCTCACATACAGGGGAAGGCTCCTACGAGCAGTACTTC.

The V gene is TRBV2, the J gene TRBJ2-6; D is possibly TRBD2 (6 bases). Trimming took off 10 bases at V and 0 bases at J, with 13 bases between the two ends. Germline CDR1 and CDR2: SNHLY and FYNNEI. The CDR3 extends over 15 amino acids. CDR3 protein: CAILGDSSGANVLTF. The CDR3 nucleotides read TGTGCCATTCTAGGGGACTCCTCTGGGGCCAACGTCCTGACTTTC.

This clone has a single count. The chain recombines TRBV6-2 or TRBV6-3 with TRBJ1-6, with 10 bases matching TRBD1. CDR1 MNHEY and CDR2 SVGEGT come from the germline V gene. There are 16 residues in the CDR3. The V gene end was trimmed by 6 bases and the J gene end by 10 bases; junction bases not matched to a gene: 12. The CDR3 nucleotides are TGTGCCAGCAGCCAGCATGGGGACAGGGGACACTCACCCCTCCACTTT. This translates into CASSQHGDRGHSPLHF.

This rearrangement joins TRBV28 to TRBJ1-4; no reliable D call. Germline CDR1 MDHEN, CDR2 SYDVKM. This CDR3 comprises 15 residues. V was shortened by 4 bases and J by 11 bases, with 20 bases between the two germline ends. CDR3 residues: CASSSNPDGSFKLFF. The CDR3 DNA reads TGTGCCAGCAGTTCAAATCCGGATGGATCCTTTAAACTGTTTTTT. The full variable domain, completed using reference TRBV28 and TRBJ1-4, is DVKVTQSSRYLVKRTGEKVFLECVQDMDHENMFWYRQDPGLGLRLIYFSYDVKMKEKGDIPEGYSVSREKKERFSLILESASTNQTSMYLCASSSNPDGSFKLFFGSGTQLSVL.

The sample holds one count of this clone. The chain combines TRBV11-1 with TRBJ2-5; 7 bases are shared with TRBD1. The germline CDR1 and CDR2 sequences are SGHAT and FQDESV (reference sequence). J gave up 0 bases and V 0 bases, and 1 base lay outside the gene matches. This CDR3 has 15 residues. The CDR3 spells CASSLATGNQETQYF. DNA of the CDR3: TGTGCCAGCAGCTTAGCGACAGGGAACCAAGAGACCCAGTACTTC.

This chain joins TRBV5-1 and TRBJ1-2; 8 bases are shared with TRBD1. CDR1 is SGHRS and CDR2 is YFSETQ in the germline V gene. The V and J ends lost 4 bases and 8 bases, in that order; junction bases with no gene match: 13. CDR3 length: 15 residues. CDR3 protein: CASSTGPGGAGGYTF. CDR3 DNA: TGCGCCAGCAGCACAGGACCAGGGGGCGCGGGAGGCTACACCTTC.

V usage is TRBV19 and J usage is TRBJ1-1; the D gene is possibly TRBD1 (5 bases). V lost 4 bases, J lost 1 base, and 16 bases lay in between. In germline, CDR1 is LNHDA, CDR2 SQIVND (reference sequence). The CDR3 consists of 16 residues. The CDR3 sequence: CASSTPQGQGNTEAFF. DNA for the CDR3: TGTGCCAGTAGTACCCCACAAGGGCAGGGGAACACTGAAGCTTTCTTT.

This clone showed up just once. The gene calls are TRBV28 and TRBJ1-5, with D maybe TRBD1 (5 bases). V gave up 3 bases and J gave up 0 bases, with 9 bases separating them. Germline V gene data show CDR1 as MDHEN and CDR2 as SYDVKM. The CDR3 loop spans 15 amino acids. In DNA, the CDR3 is TGTGCCAGCAGTTTTCATCAGGGTAGCAATCAGCCCCAGCATTTT. Translating gives CASSFHQGSNQPQHF. Full variable domain (outside the CDR3, taken from reference TRBV28 and TRBJ1-5): DVKVTQSSRYLVKRTGEKVFLECVQDMDHENMFWYRQDPGLGLRLIYFSYDVKMKEKGDIPEGYSVSREKKERFSLILESASTNQTSMYLCASSFHQGSNQPQHFGDGTRLSIL.

The chain links TRBV6-1 to TRBJ2-3; D uncertain. The CDR3 runs 15 residues. The germline CDR1 and CDR2 sequences are MNHNS and SASEGT. Trimming took 1 base from V and 6 from J, leaving 14 bases between them. CDR3 residues: CASSEVQTPGDTQYF. As DNA, the CDR3 is TGTGCCAGCAGTGAAGTTCAGACGCCCGGGGATACGCAGTATTTT.